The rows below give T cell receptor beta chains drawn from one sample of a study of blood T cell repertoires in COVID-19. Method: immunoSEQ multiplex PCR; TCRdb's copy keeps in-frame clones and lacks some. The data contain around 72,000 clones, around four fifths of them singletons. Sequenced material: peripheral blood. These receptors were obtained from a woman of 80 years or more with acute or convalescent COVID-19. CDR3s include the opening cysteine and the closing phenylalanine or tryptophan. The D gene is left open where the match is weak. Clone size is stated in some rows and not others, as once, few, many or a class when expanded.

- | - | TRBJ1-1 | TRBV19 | CASSRGVGNTEAFF | TGTGCCAGTAGTCGCGGGGTAGGAAACACTGAAGCTTTCTTT
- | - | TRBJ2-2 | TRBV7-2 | CASTRGGELFF | TGTGCCAGCACCCGGGGCGGGGAGCTGTTTTTT
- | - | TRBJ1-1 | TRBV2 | CASSVGRANTEAFF | TGTGCCAGCAGTGTAGGCAGGGCGAACACTGAAGCTTTCTTT
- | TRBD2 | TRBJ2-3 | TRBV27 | CASSVGGRSDTQYF | TGTGCCAGCAGCGTTGGCGGGAGGTCAGATACGCAGTATTTT
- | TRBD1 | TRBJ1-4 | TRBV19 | CASRDRGGEKLFF | TGTGCCAGCCGCGACAGGGGGGGTGAAAAACTGTTTTTT
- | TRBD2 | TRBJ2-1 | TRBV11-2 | CASSLGLAGVNEQFF | TGTGCCAGCAGCTTAGGACTAGCGGGGGTCAATGAGCAGTTCTTC
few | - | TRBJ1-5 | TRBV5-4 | CASSLGSDQPQHF | TGTGCCAGCAGCTTGGGGAGTGATCAGCCCCAGCATTTT
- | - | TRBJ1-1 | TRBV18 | CASSPQREREAFF | TGTGCCAGCTCACCACAGAGAGAAAGAGAGGCTTTCTTT
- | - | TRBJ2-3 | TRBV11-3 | CASSFQGQTDTQYF | TGTGCCAGCAGCTTCCAGGGGCAGACAGATACGCAGTATTTT
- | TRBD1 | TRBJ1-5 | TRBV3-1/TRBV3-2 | CASSSDRGNQPQHF | TGTGCCAGCAGCTCAGACAGGGGCAATCAGCCCCAGCATTTT
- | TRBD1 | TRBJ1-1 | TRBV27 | CASSLLPGTVEAFF | TGTGCCAGCAGTTTACTTCCCGGGACAGTTGAAGCTTTCTTT
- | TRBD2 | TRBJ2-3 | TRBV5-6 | CASSPPSGGARQDTQYF | TGTGCCAGCAGCCCCCCTAGCGGGGGGGCCCGACAAGATACGCAGTATTTT
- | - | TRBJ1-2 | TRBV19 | CASSTRLDRKPYGYTF | TGTGCCAGTAGTACCCGATTGGACAGAAAACCCTATGGCTACACCTTC
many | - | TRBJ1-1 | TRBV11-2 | CASSFWGGGTEAFF | TGTGCCAGCAGCTTTTGGGGGGGAGGCACTGAAGCTTTCTTT
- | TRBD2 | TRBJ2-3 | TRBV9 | CASSVGGGGVTDTQYF | TGTGCCAGCAGCGTAGGTGGCGGGGGAGTCACAGATACGCAGTATTTT
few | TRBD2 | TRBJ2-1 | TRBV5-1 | CASSLGLAGLGEQFF | TGCGCCAGCAGCTTGGGATTAGCGGGATTGGGTGAGCAGTTCTTC
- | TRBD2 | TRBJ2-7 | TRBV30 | CAWSARGRIDEQYF | TGTGCCTGGAGTGCCCGCGGGAGAATCGACGAGCAGTACTTC
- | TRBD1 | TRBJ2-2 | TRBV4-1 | CASSQDPTGTGSVMGKPGELFF | TGCGCCAGCAGCCAAGATCCCACCGGGACAGGGTCCGTGATGGGGAAGCCCGGGGAGCTGTTTTTT
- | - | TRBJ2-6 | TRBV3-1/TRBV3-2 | CASSHSSGANVLTF | TGTGCCAGCAGCCACTCCTCTGGGGCCAACGTCCTGACTTTC
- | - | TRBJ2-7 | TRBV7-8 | CASSLAQYEQYF | TGTGCCAGCAGCTTAGCCCAGTACGAGCAGTACTTC
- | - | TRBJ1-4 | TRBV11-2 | CASSPNSATNEKLFF | TGTGCCAGCAGCCCTAACTCTGCAACTAATGAAAAACTGTTTTTT
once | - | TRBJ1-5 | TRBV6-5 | CASRETLGPHQPQHF | TGTGCCAGCAGGGAGACCCTCGGCCCCCATCAGCCCCAGCATTTT
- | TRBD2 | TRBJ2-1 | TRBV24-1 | CATSAPGRSGSGGEQFF | TGTGCCACCAGTGCCCCAGGTAGGAGCGGGAGTGGGGGTGAGCAGTTCTTC
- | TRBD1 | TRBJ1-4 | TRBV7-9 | CASSSGQGGGEKLFF | TGTGCCAGCAGCTCCGGACAGGGGGGTGGTGAAAAACTGTTTTTT
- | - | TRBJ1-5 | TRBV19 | CASTMGQERNQPQHF | TGTGCCAGTACCATGGGACAAGAAAGGAATCAGCCCCAGCATTTT
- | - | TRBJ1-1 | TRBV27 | CASSYRGGSFAFF | TGTGCCAGCAGTTACCGCGGGGGGAGTTTCGCTTTCTTT
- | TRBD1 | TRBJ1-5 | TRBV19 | CASSITGDQPQHF | TGTGCCAGTAGTATCACAGGGGATCAGCCCCAGCATTTT
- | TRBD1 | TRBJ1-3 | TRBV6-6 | CASSSMGQVAGNTIYF | TGTGCCAGCAGTTCGATGGGACAGGTCGCTGGAAACACCATATATTTT
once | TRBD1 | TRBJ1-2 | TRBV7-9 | CASSLLPGTGSYGYTF | TGTGCCAGCAGCCTCCTGCCTGGGACAGGGTCTTATGGCTACACCTTC
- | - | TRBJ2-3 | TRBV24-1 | CATSDLPTSTDTQYF | TGTGCCACCAGTGATCTTCCGACTAGTACAGATACGCAGTATTTT
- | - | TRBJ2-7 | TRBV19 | CASSNTQTWPYEQYF | TGTGCCAGTAGTAATACCCAGACATGGCCCTACGAGCAGTACTTC
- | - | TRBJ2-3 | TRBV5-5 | CASSLQGSDTQYF | TGTGCCAGCAGCTTGCAGGGTTCAGATACGCAGTATTTT
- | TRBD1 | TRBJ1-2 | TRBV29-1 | CSARGSVDRGNYGYTF | TGCAGCGCCAGAGGTTCGGTAGACAGGGGCAACTATGGCTACACCTTC
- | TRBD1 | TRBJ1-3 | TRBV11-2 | CASSLDRFRSGNTIYF | TGTGCCAGCAGCTTGGACAGGTTCCGCTCTGGAAACACCATATATTTT
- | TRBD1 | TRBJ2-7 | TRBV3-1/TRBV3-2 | CASSQRQGSSYEQYF | TGTGCCAGCAGCCAAAGACAGGGGTCTTCCTACGAGCAGTACTTC
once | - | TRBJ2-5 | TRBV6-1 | CASSEGGVARETQYF | TGTGCCAGCAGTGAAGGCGGGGTAGCCAGGGAGACCCAGTACTTC
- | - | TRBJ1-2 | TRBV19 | CASSAPGHQGYTF | TGTGCCAGTAGTGCGCCGGGACACCAGGGCTACACCTTC
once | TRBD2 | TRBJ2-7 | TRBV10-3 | CAISDQGLADARPYEQYF | TGTGCCATCAGTGACCAGGGACTAGCGGATGCTAGACCATACGAGCAGTACTTC
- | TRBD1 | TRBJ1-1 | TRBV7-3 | CASSLRQGDTEAFF | TGTGCCAGCAGCTTAAGACAGGGGGACACTGAAGCTTTCTTT
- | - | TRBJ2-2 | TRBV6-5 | CASSYPSGINTGELFF | TGTGCCAGCAGTTACCCCTCAGGGATCAACACCGGGGAGCTGTTTTTT
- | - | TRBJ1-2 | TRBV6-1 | CASSEAGGPYGYTF | TGTGCCAGCAGTGAAGCCGGGGGGCCCTATGGCTACACCTTC
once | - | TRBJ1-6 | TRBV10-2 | CASSESKPQMPLHF | TGCGCCAGCAGTGAGTCGAAACCTCAGATGCCCCTCCACTTT
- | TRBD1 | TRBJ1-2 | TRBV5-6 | CASTQDRALYGYTF | TGTGCCAGTACTCAGGACAGGGCCCTCTATGGCTACACCTTC
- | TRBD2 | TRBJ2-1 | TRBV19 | CASSQLAGGPPNEQFF | TGTGCCAGTAGTCAACTAGCGGGAGGGCCCCCCAATGAGCAGTTCTTC
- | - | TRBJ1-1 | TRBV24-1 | CATYGDGNTEAFF | TGTGCCACCTACGGGGATGGGAACACTGAAGCTTTCTTT
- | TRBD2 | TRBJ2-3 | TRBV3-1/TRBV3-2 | CASSQGGGAADTQYF | TGTGCCAGCAGCCAAGGGGGGGGAGCGGCAGATACGCAGTATTTT
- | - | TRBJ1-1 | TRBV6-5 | CASRKDGVNTEAFF | TGTGCCAGCAGAAAAGACGGAGTGAACACTGAAGCTTTCTTT
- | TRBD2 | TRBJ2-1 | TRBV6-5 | CASIAAGRRDNEQFF | TGTGCCAGCATCGCAGCGGGGAGGCGGGACAATGAGCAGTTCTTC
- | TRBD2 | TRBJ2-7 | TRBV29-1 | CSVVTGRGGEQYF | TGCAGCGTCGTGACTGGCCGGGGAGGGGAGCAGTACTTC
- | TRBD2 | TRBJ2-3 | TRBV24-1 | CATQREARTDTQYF | TGTGCCACCCAGCGGGAGGCTCGCACAGATACGCAGTATTTT
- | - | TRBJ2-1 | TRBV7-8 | CASSLGRSVNNEQFF | TGTGCCAGCAGCTTAGGTCGATCAGTTAACAATGAGCAGTTCTTC
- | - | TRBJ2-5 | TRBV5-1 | CASSLDSSGVKTQYF | TGCGCCAGCAGCTTGGACTCGTCGGGAGTAAAGACCCAGTACTTC
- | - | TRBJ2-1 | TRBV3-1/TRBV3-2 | CASSQTSRNEQFF | TGTGCCAGCAGCCAAACTAGCCGCAATGAGCAGTTCTTC